Given below is one TCR beta chain in context. Its cognate antigen is unknown. The junction departs from germline at one end; a sequencing error may be responsible. The data were taken from a study of cytomegalovirus exposure and HLA in healthy donors. General study findings and limits: The HLA-A and HLA-B alleles of most subjects were reportedly predicted accurately from TCR beta sequences. Cytomegalovirus-associated TCR beta chains were listed, numbering 164. TRBV6-2, TRBV6-3 and some other V segments were unresolvable in 87-base-pair reads.

The study ran its PCR with 60 Vbeta and 13 Jbeta primers. The method was immunoSEQ multiplex PCR; TCRdb's version includes in-frame clones alone and lacks a portion of them. Found here are under 200,000 clones, 60% to 80% of them singletons; the top ten hold 2.5% to 3%. The CDR3 extends over 15 amino acids. CDR1 is SQVTM and CDR2 is ANQGSEA in the germline V gene. This chain links TRBV29-1 with TRBJ2-5, with 14 positions matching TRBD2. The J call may be incorrect, as the DNA end agrees better with TRBJ2-7. Sequencing used PBMCs. This clonotype originated in a middle-aged man in good health and CMV-seronegative. This CDR3 is CSVEGTSGSPYEQYF. Here the CDR3 DNA reads TGCAGCGTCGAAGGGACTAGCGGGAGCCCCTACGAGCAGTACTTC.